The 8 T cell receptor beta chains below were found in one sample sequenced in a study of Ad26.COV2.S vaccination and SARS-CoV-2 variants. TCRdb keeps only in-frame clones here, not all; method: immunoSEQ multiplex PCR. The table has around 450,000 clones, about 91% seen once; the top ten hold about 2.4%. Treatment described: approximately 18 received Ad26.COV2.S at low or high dose, single or two shots; several received placebo; per-sample allocation not given. Specimen acquisition occurred on day 63 following the initial vaccine or placebo injection. The sample here was peripheral blood, taken in a trial of Ad26.COV2.S vaccine versus placebo. Receptor source: a person between 18 and 65 years old who received the Ad26.COV2.S COVID-19 vaccine or a placebo.

The genes are TRBV28 and TRBJ1-2; possible D gene TRBD1, 5 bases. The CDR3 is 13 residues long. The V end was cut by 5 bases, the J end by 4 bases, with 11 bases between. Germline lookup yields CDR1 MDHEN and CDR2 SYDVKM. The CDR3 region is CASSQTAPYGYTF. In DNA, the CDR3 is TGTGCCAGCAGTCAGACAGCTCCCTATGGCTACACCTTC.

The V and J genes are TRBV10-1 and TRBJ2-7; 8 bases line up with TRBD2. CDR3 length: 14 residues. CDR1 WNHNN and CDR2 SYGVQD come from the germline V gene (reference sequence). The V gene end was trimmed by 3 bases and the J gene end by 3 bases; junction bases not matched to a gene: 4. The CDR3 is CASSETSGLYEQYV. The CDR3 region has the DNA TGCGCCAGCAGTGAAACTAGCGGCCTCTACGAGCAGTACGTC.

This clone has just a few counts. The chain couples TRBV11-3 to TRBJ1-6, with D unclear. Germline CDR1 reads SGHNT; CDR2 reads YENEEA. Trimming cost V 1 base and J 11 bases, with 6 bases left between them. There are 12 residues in the CDR3. The CDR3 DNA reads as TGTGCCAGCAGCTTAGGGGGTGCACCCCTCCACTTT. This gives the protein CASSLGGAPLHF.

This sequence joins TRBV5-4 and TRBJ2-6; D gene ambiguous. Per germline, CDR1 SGHNT and CDR2 YYREEE (reference sequence). V lost 2 bases to trimming and J lost 0 bases, with 3 bases between them. CDR3 length: 14 amino acids. This chain's CDR3 is CASSFGSGANVLTF. The DNA of the CDR3 is TGTGCCAGCAGCTTTGGCTCTGGGGCCAACGTCCTGACTTTC. The full variable domain, its missing parts supplied by reference TRBV5-4 and TRBJ2-6, is ETGVTQSPTHLIKTRGQQVTLRCSSQSGHNTVSWYQQALGQGPQFIFQYYREEENGRGNFPPRFSGLQFPNYSSELNVNALELDDSALYLCASSFGSGANVLTFGAGSRLTVL.

V and J are TRBV5-6 and TRBJ1-1, with D hard to call. CDR1 is SGHDT, CDR2 YYEEEE, per germline. The ends were cut back, 0 bases at V and 4 bases at J, with 13 bases in the middle. This CDR3 spans 15 amino acids. The CDR3 sequence: CASSLDGYLSTEAFF. The CDR3 coding sequence is TGTGCCAGCAGCTTGGATGGGTATCTTTCCACTGAAGCTTTCTTT. Full variable domain (outside the CDR3, taken from reference TRBV5-6 and TRBJ1-1): DAGVTQSPTHLIKTRGQQVTLRCSPKSGHDTVSWYQQALGQGPQFIFQYYEEEERQRGNFPDRFSGHQFPNYSSELNVNALLLGDSALYLCASSLDGYLSTEAFFGQGTRLTVV.

This clone was seen a single time. J is TRBJ2-3 and V is TRBV29-1, with TRBD1 matching 9 bases. CDR1 is SQVTM, CDR2 ANQGSEA, per germline. The CDR3 has 16 residues. J lost 6 bases, V lost 1 base, and 11 bases had no gene match. The CDR3 here is CSVEVQGAIYEDTQYF. In nucleotides, the CDR3 is TGCAGCGTTGAAGTACAGGGGGCGATATATGAGGATACGCAGTATTTT.

This clone showed up just once. The rearrangement joins TRBV7-2 to TRBJ1-1; tentative D call: TRBD1 (6 bases). Looked up from germline, CDR1 is SGHTA and CDR2 is FQGNSA. The CDR3 extends over 13 amino acids. V lost 3 bases, J lost 7 bases, and 12 bases lay in between. The CDR3 sequence is CASSFRQDIEAFF. CDR3 coding DNA: TGTGCCAGCAGCTTTAGACAGGACATTGAAGCTTTCTTT.

The CDR3 coding sequence is TGTGCCAGCAGCATATTAGGGGGACACTATGGGACCCAGTACTTC. It specifies CASSILGGHYGTQYF. The V gene is TRBV21-1, the J gene TRBJ2-5; the table names TRBD1, a call not compared with the DNA. TRBV21-1 is labeled a pseudogene. This CDR3 contains 15 residues.